This TCR beta chain appears in the sequencing data of a study of Graves' ophthalmopathy and Graves' hyperthyroidism. This clonotype was detected many times. Patients were diagnosed from clinical symptoms, serum thyroxine, TRAb, thyroid ultrasound and orbital computed tomography. The PBMCs had their origin in roughly 9.8 ml of fresh peripheral blood. Transcripts of RNA were the source for amplifying TCR beta CDR3 regions. HTBI-primed first-round RT-PCR preceded second-round multiplex PCR. TCRdb used MiXCR to reprocess the multiplex PCR reads, holding one entry per CDR3 protein. The data contain about 150,000 distinct CDR3 sequences, 37% of them seen just once; the ten biggest clones take up approximately 6.3%. J lost 7 bases, V lost 4 bases, and 7 bases had no gene match. In germline, CDR1 is MNHEY, CDR2 SMNVEV (reference sequence). The CDR3 sequence is 15 residues long.

This clonotype was obtained from a woman aged 40 to 50 with Graves' ophthalmopathy. V usage is TRBV27 and J usage is TRBJ2-2; 9 bases match TRBD1. The source material was peripheral blood. CDR3 region: CASSSGQGLGGELFF. In nucleotides, the CDR3 is TGTGCCAGCAGTTCCGGACAGGGGCTGGGCGGGGAGCTGTTTTTT.